These T cell receptor beta chains were read from a single sample in a study of blood T cell repertoires in COVID-19. Method: immunoSEQ multiplex PCR; TCRdb's copy keeps in-frame clones and lacks some. The sample holds just over 250,000 clones, 88% seen once. The source material was peripheral blood. The receptors originated from a woman aged 70-85 years with COVID-19, enrolled during active disease. Both conserved end residues are part of each CDR3. D genes are given only for firm matches. The listing skips clone size in some rows; elsewhere it reads once, few, many or a size class.

TRBV7-9	many	TRBD1	TRBJ1-4	TGTGCCAGCAGCAGGGACAGGGTTGAAAAACTGTTTTTT	CASSRDRVEKLFF
TRBV4-2	few	TRBD1	TRBJ1-5	TGTGCCAGCAGCCGAGGACAGGGTAATCAGCCCCAGCATTTT	CASSRGQGNQPQHF
TRBV6-5	-	TRBD1	TRBJ1-2	TGTGCCAGCAGTTACAGGTCTAGTGGGACAGTCAATGGCTACACCTTC	CASSYRSSGTVNGYTF
TRBV6-2/TRBV6-3	-	-	TRBJ1-2	TGTGCCAGCAGCCCGATGACTCAGATTGGTGGCTACACCTTC	CASSPMTQIGGYTF
TRBV12-3/TRBV12-4	-	-	TRBJ2-1	TGTGCCAGCAGGACTACGGGGGAGAATGAGCAGTTCTTC	CASRTTGENEQFF
TRBV3-1/TRBV3-2	-	TRBD1	TRBJ2-3	TGTGCCAGCAGCCATAGGACAGGGGGCTTGGATACGCAGTATTTT	CASSHRTGGLDTQYF
TRBV28	once	-	TRBJ1-5	TGTGCCAGCAGTTTTTTAGGAGTCGCTCAGCCCCAGCATTTT	CASSFLGVAQPQHF
TRBV19	few	-	TRBJ2-2	TGTGCCAGTAGTATAATCGGGACAAGTAACACCGGGGAGCTGTTTTTT	CASSIIGTSNTGELFF
TRBV30	-	-	TRBJ1-5	TGTGCCTGGAGTAGGGGCCAGGGACTCAATCAGCCCCAGCATTTT	CAWSRGQGLNQPQHF
TRBV19	-	TRBD1	TRBJ2-7	TGTGCCAGTAGCATTGGTGGGACAGGGAGCTCCTACGAGCAGTACTTC	CASSIGGTGSSYEQYF
TRBV4-1	few	TRBD1	TRBJ1-4	TGCGCCAGCAGCCAAGAGAAGGGTTCAGGCGGGACAGGGTATGATGAAAAACTGTTTTTT	CASSQEKGSGGTGYDEKLFF
TRBV19	-	-	TRBJ1-1	TGTGCCAGTACCCTAGCTCGGGTTCCCACTGAAGCTTTCTTT	CASTLARVPTEAFF
TRBV2	once	TRBD2	TRBJ2-7	TGTGCCAGCAGTGAACTGCGCGGGAGAAAGTACTTC	CASSELRGRKYF
TRBV6-5	many	TRBD1	TRBJ2-7	TGTGCCAGCAGTCCGGGACAGGGGTCCTACGAGCAGTACTTC	CASSPGQGSYEQYF
TRBV19	-	-	TRBJ1-5	TGTGCCACCCGCACGATGGGGGGAAATCAGCCCCAGCATTTT	CATRTMGGNQPQHF
TRBV19	-	-	TRBJ1-3	TGTGCCAGTAGTGGGCAGGCAGCTGGAAACACCATATATTTT	CASSGQAAGNTIYF
TRBV5-1	-	-	TRBJ2-5	TGCGCCAGCATCGAACTACAGGGATCTCAAGAGACCCAGTACTTC	CASIELQGSQETQYF
TRBV11-2	-	-	TRBJ2-7	TGTGCCAGCAGCAGGGCCGGGACTCCCCCGGACGAGCAGTACTTC	CASSRAGTPPDEQYF
TRBV5-1	-	-	TRBJ2-5	TGCGCCAGCAGCTACGACAGATACCAAGAGACCCAGTACTTC	CASSYDRYQETQYF
TRBV28	few	-	TRBJ1-6	TGTGCCAGCAGTACCGGACAGCGTAATAATTCACCCCTCCACTTT	CASSTGQRNNSPLHF
TRBV24-1	-	TRBD1	TRBJ1-2	TGTGCCACCAGTCACGAACACAGGGGGCGAGACTATGGCTACACCTTC	CATSHEHRGRDYGYTF
TRBV10-3	-	TRBD2	TRBJ2-5	TGTGCCATCAGATCCGGACTAGCGGAAGAGACCCAGTACTTC	CAIRSGLAEETQYF
TRBV7-9	-	-	TRBJ2-3	TGTGCCAGCAGCGCGGACACATCTAGCACAGATACGCAGTATTTT	CASSADTSSTDTQYF
TRBV23-1	-	-	TRBJ2-1	TGCGCCAGCAGTCAATCCCCTGGGACAAAGAGCTCCTACAATGAGCAGTTCTTC	CASSQSPGTKSSYNEQFF
TRBV5-1	-	TRBD1	TRBJ1-6	TGCGCCAGCAGCTTGGCACAGGGGTACTCACCCCTCCACTTT	CASSLAQGYSPLHF
TRBV5-1	-	-	TRBJ1-2	TGCGCCAGCAGCAGTGGCAGACAAAACTATGGCTACACCTTC	CASSSGRQNYGYTF
TRBV11-3	-	-	TRBJ1-6	TGTGCCAGCAGCTTAGGGCTCCGCTCCTATAATTCACCCCTCCACTTT	CASSLGLRSYNSPLHF
TRBV19	-	-	TRBJ2-7	TGTGCCAGTAGTATTCGGGGAGACCACGAGCAGTACTTC	CASSIRGDHEQYF
TRBV19	-	-	TRBJ1-2	TGTGCCAGTAGTATTGGGCAGGGAAGCTATGGCTACACCTTC	CASSIGQGSYGYTF
TRBV6-2/TRBV6-3	-	TRBD1	TRBJ1-2	TGTGCCAGCAGTGGGACAGGGACTAACTATGGCTACACCTTC	CASSGTGTNYGYTF
TRBV11-2	-	TRBD1	TRBJ2-7	TGTGCCAGCAGACAAGCCGGGACAGGGGCTTACGAGCAGTACTTC	CASRQAGTGAYEQYF
TRBV7-3	-	-	TRBJ2-5	TGTGCCAGCAGCTTTTCCGGACAGATCCAAGAGACCCAGTACTTC	CASSFSGQIQETQYF
TRBV28	-	TRBD1	TRBJ1-1	TGTGCCAGCAGCCGGGTGACAGGGACTGAAGCTTTCTTT	CASSRVTGTEAFF
TRBV5-4	once	TRBD2	TRBJ2-2	TGTGCCAGCAGCTCCCGATCTAGCGGGAGAGGGGAGCTGTTTTTT	CASSSRSSGRGELFF
TRBV28	-	TRBD2	TRBJ2-7	TGTGCCAGTAGCGGGACACGCCACGAGCAGTACTTC	CASSGTRHEQYF
TRBV9	-	TRBD2	TRBJ2-7	TGTGCCAGCAGCCCAGCCTCGGGGAATGGGCTAGCGGGAGGGCCCTGGGAGCAGTACTTC	CASSPASGNGLAGGPWEQYF
TRBV5-1	once	-	TRBJ2-7	TGCGCCAGCAGGGTCCAGGGGACCTACGAGCAGTACTTC	CASRVQGTYEQYF
TRBV5-4	once	-	TRBJ2-1	TGTGCCAGCAGCTCACCCCGACTAGGGGCCTACAATGAGCAGTTCTTC	CASSSPRLGAYNEQFF
TRBV10-3	few	-	TRBJ1-6	TGTGCCATCAGTGACCAACTACAGGAATTGGGTAATTCACCCCTCCACTTT	CAISDQLQELGNSPLHF
TRBV6-2/TRBV6-3	-	TRBD1	TRBJ1-1	TGTGCCAGCAGTTCCAGGGGGGATAAGGGACGCACTGAAGCTTTCTTT	CASSSRGDKGRTEAFF
TRBV6-5	-	TRBD1	TRBJ1-1	TGTGCCAGCAACCCCAGGGGGCTGGCCACTGAAGCTTTCTTT	CASNPRGLATEAFF
TRBV7-9	-	TRBD1	TRBJ1-6	TGTGCCAGCAGCCCAGGACAGGGGAATTCACCCCTCCACTTT	CASSPGQGNSPLHF
TRBV5-6	-	-	TRBJ1-5	TGTGCCAGCAGCTTCTGGGCGTTGAGCAATCAGCCCCAGCATTTT	CASSFWALSNQPQHF
TRBV19	-	-	TRBJ1-2	TGTGCCAGTAGTATGTATCGGGGTAGCTATGGCTACACCTTC	CASSMYRGSYGYTF
TRBV5-4	-	-	TRBJ2-2	TGTGCCAGCAGCTTGGTACCTACTGCATTCACCGGGGAGCTGTTTTTT	CASSLVPTAFTGELFF
TRBV3-1/TRBV3-2	-	TRBD2	TRBJ2-3	TGTGCCAGCAGCCGAGCCGGGACTAGCGGGAGCACAGATACGCAGTATTTT	CASSRAGTSGSTDTQYF
TRBV9	-	-	TRBJ1-3	TGTGCCAGCAGCGTAGCCCCAGATAGGGGGGGGCGAAACACCATATATTTT	CASSVAPDRGGRNTIYF
TRBV5-1	-	-	TRBJ2-5	TGCGCCAGCAGCTTGGGAGGGTCCCTGAGAGAGACCCAGTACTTC	CASSLGGSLRETQYF
TRBV29-1	-	TRBD1	TRBJ2-7	TGCAGCGCCCGGACAGGTTGGTCCTACGAGCAGTACTTC	CSARTGWSYEQYF
TRBV19	-	TRBD1	TRBJ1-2	TGTGCCAGTAGTCCCTGGGACAGAGCCAATGGCTACACCTTC	CASSPWDRANGYTF
TRBV11-2	-	-	TRBJ1-1	TGTGCCAGCAGCTTAGGATCAGGGCCTTTCAACACTGAAGCTTTCTTT	CASSLGSGPFNTEAFF